This TCR beta chain was observed in a study of blood T cell repertoires in COVID-19 (dated by TCRdb to the early 2020s). Some background on the complete study: Collaborator samples came from the United States, Italy and Spain and covered acute and convalescent phases of COVID-19. The material from the prospective study consisted of cDNA or gDNA derived from T cells, B-cell-depleted T cells, or PBMCs. Deeply sampled blood TCRbeta repertoires from subjects exposed to, actively infected with, or recovered from COVID-19 were included in the dataset. The repertoires were released in a freely available public database intended as a resource for research on the immune response to SARS-CoV-2. Samples came from the ongoing ImmuneRACE study (first 160 participants) plus 1,254 subjects from 6 global collaborators. The sample metadata nearly always contained a de-identified subject ID, COVID-19 status, age in years and sex. Where HLA class I and class II types were available, the types were taken from metadata supplied by the sample provider, not from assay-based typing.

TCRbeta CDR3 regions were amplified from genomic DNA by means of the immunoSEQ Assay, a bias-controlled multiplex PCR. As for the authors' bioinformatics: Nucleated cell counts per sample were estimated from amplification of reference gene primers within the assay. Sequence reads were collapsed and filtered to measure the absolute abundance of every unique TCRbeta CDR3 rearrangement. For each sample, productive Simpson clonality was calculated as the square root of Simpson's diversity index over productive rearrangements. The table comes from immuneACCESS by way of TCRdb, which keeps in-frame sequences with V and J called. Part of the clones is missing from these tables; in studies checked, under half for an unresolved V gene and the rest for unknown reasons. That table furnishes V, J and clone size, whereas the DNA furnished D and trimming. The sample data list 95,000 to 100,000 clones, and more than 80% of these were observed just once. The ten largest clones add up to about a quarter of the sample.

Worth noting for this clone: Its recognized antigen is unknown. No much larger clone exists at a distance of one base, and base qualities are not known.

The research as a whole found: How much clinical and demographic metadata was included differed by source and by participant, and the metadata was provided uncurated.

Each collaborating institution followed its own protocols to collect whole blood in K2EDTA tubes. Collaborator samples were shipped for TCRbeta analysis as frozen whole blood, isolated PBMCs, or DNA extracted from either sample type. CDR1 and CDR2 were assigned from the germline V gene as SGHRS and YFSETQ. Trimming at the junction amounts to 6 bases on V and 4 bases on J, and the germline ends lie 13 bases apart. Its CDR3 holds 14 amino acids, cysteine through phenylalanine. CDR3 DNA only is kept here, 42 bases in frame from base 1. The chain uses TRBV5-1 and TRBJ1-4; the D gene assignment is ambiguous. Sequencing was carried out using peripheral blood. The TCR sequence derives from a human donor in a cohort sampled during active COVID-19. The nucleotide sequence reads TGCGCCAGCACTGAGGGATTGGGTAATGAAAAACTGTTTTTT. This yields the protein CASTEGLGNEKLFF.